Detailed here is one T cell receptor (beta chain). The V and J ends lost 4 bases and 4 bases respectively, with 14 bases between them. This CDR3 spans 14 amino acids. CDR1 SGDLS and CDR2 YYNGEE come from the germline V gene. This specimen belongs to a study of cytomegalovirus exposure and HLA in healthy donors. The study ran its PCR with 60 Vbeta and 13 Jbeta primers. TCRdb keeps only in-frame clones here, not all; method: immunoSEQ multiplex PCR. This sample has approximately 170,000 clones, with roughly four fifths found just once. The TCR was taken from a woman aged 25 to 39 in good health and CMV-seropositive. Input material: PBMCs. This chain uses TRBV9 with TRBJ1-1; no clear D. DNA for the CDR3: TGTGCCAGCAGCTCCAGCGGTCAAGGCACTGAAGCTTTCTTT. Amino acid sequence: CASSSSGQGTEAFF.